This entry is about one T cell receptor (beta chain). The sample originates from a study of blood T cell repertoires in COVID-19. TCRdb keeps only in-frame clones here, not all; method: immunoSEQ multiplex PCR. The profile shows a few hundred thousand clones, nearly 90% of them singletons. The TCR sequence derives from a man aged 30 to 39 who had been exposed to COVID-19. The sequencing input was PBMCs or T cells enriched from blood (not recorded which).

The CDR3 DNA follows: TGTGCCAGCAGCCAAGATGGGTTCGACGGGTTCTATGGCTACACCTTC. Residues: CASSQDGFDGFYGYTF. The chain combines TRBV4-2 with TRBJ1-2; D is unclear. In germline, CDR1 is LGHNA, CDR2 YNFKEQ. This CDR3 is built from 16 residues. V gave up 0 bases and J gave up 4 bases, with 15 bases separating them.